The rows below give T cell receptor beta chains drawn from one sample of a study of CD8+CD57+ T cells in acquired aplastic anemia. TCRdb re-derived calls from the reads in MiXCR, one entry per CDR3 protein. The sample holds 400,000 to 500,000 distinct CDR3 sequences, roughly 68% seen once. Sequenced input: sorted CD4+, CD8+, or CD8+CD57+ T cells (not recorded which) from PBMCs. The source is a human donor in good health, serving as a control. Each CDR3 is given with its conserved first and last residue. Fields, in order: clone size, V gene, D gene, J gene, CDR3 protein, CDR3 DNA. A D gene is named only where the DNA matches it firmly. Size tells how often a clone was seen (once, few, many) or the class of an expanded clone, and some rows leave it out.

clone_size: once
v_call: TRBV5-6
d_call: .
j_call: TRBJ2-1
cdr3_aa: CASSLWYRAVDEQFF
cdr3_nt: TGTGCCAGCAGTTTGTGGTACAGGGCGGTCGATGAGCAGTTCTTC

clone_size: .
v_call: TRBV12-5
d_call: TRBD1
j_call: TRBJ1-6
cdr3_aa: CASSFTGERSSPLHF
cdr3_nt: TGCGCTAGCAGCTTCACAGGGGAACGGAGTTCACCCCTCCACTTT

clone_size: .
v_call: TRBV7-2
d_call: .
j_call: TRBJ1-2
cdr3_aa: CASSRQASGGREQF
cdr3_nt: TGTGCCAGCAGCAGGCAGGCTAGCGGGGGGCGAGAGCAGTTC

clone_size: many
v_call: TRBV6-2/TRBV6-3
d_call: .
j_call: TRBJ2-7
cdr3_aa: CASSPPRGASYEQYF
cdr3_nt: TGTGCCAGCAGCCCCCCCCGGGGGGCATCCTACGAGCAGTACTTC

clone_size: .
v_call: TRBV11-3
d_call: .
j_call: TRBJ2-6
cdr3_aa: CASSLGEARGIGGSGANVLTF
cdr3_nt: TGTGCCAGCAGCTTAGGGGAGGCAAGGGGTATCGGTGGCTCTGGGGCCAACGTCCTGACTTTC

clone_size: many
v_call: TRBV20-1
d_call: .
j_call: TRBJ1-3
cdr3_aa: CSAPDLNSGNTIYF
cdr3_nt: TGCAGTGCCCCGGACCTTAACTCTGGAAACACCATATATTTT

clone_size: many
v_call: TRBV7-2
d_call: .
j_call: TRBJ1-1
cdr3_aa: CASGEGPNTEAFF
cdr3_nt: TGTGCCAGCGGGGAGGGGCCGAACACTGAAGCTTTCTTT

clone_size: .
v_call: TRBV12-5
d_call: .
j_call: TRBJ2-7
cdr3_aa: CASGHGSSYEQYF
cdr3_nt: TGTGCTAGTGGTCACGGGAGCTCCTACGAGCAGTACTTC

clone_size: .
v_call: TRBV20-1
d_call: .
j_call: TRBJ2-7
cdr3_aa: CSAFEGTASNEQYF
cdr3_nt: TGCAGCGCGTTCGAGGGGACTGCTTCCAACGAGCAGTACTTC

clone_size: .
v_call: TRBV7-2
d_call: .
j_call: TRBJ2-5
cdr3_aa: CASSLGPGKPQQTQYF
cdr3_nt: TGTGCCAGCAGCTTAGGGCCGGGAAAGCCCCAGCAGACCCAGTACTTC